A single sample is the source of the 21 T cell receptor beta chains below, sequenced in a study of OX40 agonist ivuxolimab in advanced cancers. Clones were read by immunoSEQ multiplex PCR, and TCRdb kept only the in-frame ones, dropping some. The data hold some 69,000 clones, with around 89% observed a single time. The specimen comprised CD4+ or CD8+ T cells sorted from blood, sampled in a trial of the OX40 agonist ivuxolimab. The receptors originated from an adult with an advanced solid tumor such as melanoma, head and neck, liver or kidney cancer.

This chain links TRBV5-8 with TRBJ1-4; TRBD1 matches 7 bases. This CDR3 comprises 15 residues. Germline assignment: CDR1 SGHTS and CDR2 YDEGEE. V dropped 0 bases and J dropped 6; count of bases not matched to a gene: 5. CDR3 in DNA: TGTGCCAGCAGCTTGGAGGCCGACAGGGATGAAAAACTGTTTTTT. It encodes CASSLEADRDEKLFF.

The chain carries TRBV5-4 and TRBJ2-7; D possibly corresponds to TRBD1 (6 bases). Germline CDR1 is SGHNT and CDR2 is YYREEE (reference sequence). CDR3 length equals 13 residues. V shed 0 bases and J shed 6 bases, with 10 bases lying between them. Here the CDR3 DNA reads TGTGCCAGCAGCTTGGACAGGGTAGGCGAGCAGTACTTC. Its protein product is CASSLDRVGEQYF.

The chain joins TRBV13 to TRBJ1-6; no clear D. This CDR3 has 14 residues. The germline V gene has CDR1 PRHDT and CDR2 FYEKMQ (reference sequence). Trimming pared 5 bases from V and 4 bases from J, leaving 9 bases between. The CDR3: CASSLLLYNSPLHF. The CDR3 bases are TGTGCCAGCAGCCTCCTTTTGTATAATTCACCCCTCCACTTT.

This chain connects TRBV7-2 to TRBJ2-2; 7 bases line up with TRBD2. J lost 4 bases, V lost 6 bases, and 8 bases had no gene match. This CDR3 spans 15 amino acids. Germline V gives CDR1 SGHTA, CDR2 FQGNSA. CDR3 loop: CASSLLARGTGELFF. The DNA for the CDR3 is TGTGCCAGCAGTCTACTAGCGCGAGGCACCGGGGAGCTGTTTTTT.

The chain uses TRBV5-4 and TRBJ2-5; D not certain. This CDR3 has 13 residues. Germline V gene data show CDR1 as SGHNT and CDR2 as YYREEE (reference sequence). V was pared by 0 bases and J by 5 bases, with 8 bases between. CDR3 nucleotide sequence: TGTGCCAGCAGCTTGGCAGGAGCGGAGACCCAGTACTTC. It encodes CASSLAGAETQYF.

In its sample, this clone was seen once. The chain employs TRBV18 and TRBJ1-4; possible D gene TRBD1, 6 bases. CDR1 and CDR2 from the germline V gene are KGHSH and LQKENI. CDR3 length: 15 residues. With 3 bases removed from V and 0 bases from J, the gap between germline ends came to 8 bases. CDR3 in DNA: TGTGCCAGCTCACCGGACAGAACAACTAATGAAAAACTGTTTTTT. Amino acids: CASSPDRTTNEKLFF.

The chain couples TRBV6-5 to TRBJ2-3; D is uncertain. Per germline, CDR1 MNHEY and CDR2 SVGAGI. CDR3 length: 11 amino acids. V was clipped by 4 bases and J by 5 bases, with 4 bases between them. CDR3 in amino acids: CASSFIDTQYF. CDR3 nucleotides: TGTGCCAGCAGTTTCATAGATACGCAGTATTTT.

In the case of this clone: Distinct nucleotide sequences in the sample also encode this CDR3. The genes are TRBV19 and TRBJ1-3; D unresolved. Germline V gene lookup returns CDR1 LNHDA and CDR2 SQIVND (reference sequence). V was clipped by 8 bases and J by 0 bases, with 11 bases between them. The CDR3 loop spans 14 amino acids. CDR3 residues: CASSRQLSGNTIYF. The CDR3 DNA is TGTGCCAGTTCCCGACAACTCTCTGGAAACACCATATATTTT.

The chain combines TRBV7-9 with TRBJ2-2; 10 bases are shared with TRBD1. Germline CDR1 and CDR2: SEHNR and FQNEAQ (reference sequence). The CDR3 loop spans 18 amino acids. V lost 5 bases, J lost 2 bases, and 11 bases stayed unmatched. The CDR3 region is CASSPGWGTGANTGELFF. The CDR3 coding sequence is TGTGCCAGCAGCCCCGGGTGGGGGACAGGGGCAAACACCGGGGAGCTGTTTTTT.

As DNA, the CDR3 is TGTGCCAGCAGTCCGACGACAGGGGGCTACGAGCAGTACTTC. Residues: CASSPTTGGYEQYF. The chain recombines TRBV27 with TRBJ2-7; 9 bases line up with TRBD1. Germline V gene data show CDR1 as MNHEY and CDR2 as SMNVEV (reference sequence). V lost 5 bases and J lost 3; bases outside the gene matches: 5. The CDR3 extends over 14 amino acids.

V usage is TRBV5-5 and J usage is TRBJ2-3; maybe TRBD1 (5 bases). Looked up from germline, CDR1 is SGHKS and CDR2 is YYEKEE (reference sequence). Trimming removed 1 base at V and 2 bases at J, with 8 bases between. CDR3 size: 14 residues. The CDR3 sequence is CASSLQGLTDTQYF. Here the CDR3 DNA reads TGTGCCAGCAGCTTGCAGGGTCTCACAGATACGCAGTATTTT.

The chain recombines TRBV28 with TRBJ2-5; D assignment may be TRBD1 or TRBD2 (6 bases each). CDR3 length equals 15 residues. V gave up 5 bases and J gave up 4 bases, with 17 bases separating them. Germline CDR1 MDHEN, CDR2 SYDVKM. In nucleotides, the CDR3 is TGTGCCAGCAGTCCCGTAGGGGGGTCGGGAGAGACCCAGTACTTC. This gives the protein CASSPVGGSGETQYF.

J is TRBJ1-1 and V is TRBV6-6; D is possibly TRBD1 (5 bases). CDR1 MNHNY and CDR2 SVGAGI come from the germline V gene (reference sequence). The CDR3 is made up of 12 amino acids. The V gene lost 6 bases and the J gene lost 11 bases, with 16 bases spanning the gap. CDR3 sequence (DNA): TGTGCCAGCAGGTACGGACAACGACTGGCTTTCTTT. Amino acids: CASRYGQRLAFF.

The chain uses TRBV10-3 and TRBJ2-7, with 9 bases matching TRBD1. J gave up 5 bases and V 11 bases, and 13 bases lay outside the gene matches. CDR1 is ENHRY, CDR2 SYGVKD, per germline. CDR3 length equals 14 residues. Here the CDR3 reads CASARDRVTDEQYF. The CDR3 DNA follows: TGTGCCTCGGCCCGGGACAGGGTGACTGACGAGCAGTACTTC.

V usage is TRBV28 and J usage is TRBJ1-5, with D hard to call. The V end was cut by 6 bases, the J end by 10 bases, with 10 bases between. This CDR3 is 11 amino acids long. Per the germline V gene, CDR1 is MDHEN and CDR2 is SYDVKM. The CDR3 spells CASSLIFPQHF. Written as DNA, the CDR3 is TGTGCCAGCAGCCTAATCTTTCCCCAGCATTTT.

The rearrangement links TRBV5-4 to TRBJ2-5; D is possibly TRBD2 (5 bases). The germline CDR1 and CDR2 sequences are SGHNT and YYREEE (reference sequence). Deletions cut 2 bases from V and 5 bases from J, with 16 bases between. The CDR3 spans 15 residues. The CDR3 bases are TGTGCCAGCAGCTTCAACAGAGGGAATGACGAGACCCAGTACTTC. This encodes CASSFNRGNDETQYF.

The V and J genes are TRBV7-3 and TRBJ2-5; no clear D gene. CDR1 and CDR2 (germline): SGHTA, FQGTGA. The ends were cut back, 0 bases at V and 1 base at J, with 12 bases in the middle. The CDR3 contains 16 residues. The chain's CDR3 is CASSLTPWQSQETQYF. In DNA, the CDR3 is TGTGCCAGCAGCTTAACTCCTTGGCAGTCCCAAGAGACCCAGTACTTC. Full variable domain (outside the CDR3, taken from reference TRBV7-3 and TRBJ2-5): GAGVSQTPSNKVTEKGKYVELRCDPISGHTALYWYRQSLGQGPEFLIYFQGTGAADDSGLPNDRFFAVRPEGSVSTLKIQRTERGDSAVYLCASSLTPWQSQETQYFGPGTRLLVL.

CDR3 DNA: TGTGCCAGCAGCTACGCGGGAGTTGGATTCGGAGAGACCCAGTACTTC. It encodes CASSYAGVGFGETQYF. The rearrangement uses TRBV7-2 and TRBJ2-5; TRBD2 aligns across 7 bases. Per germline, CDR1 SGHTA and CDR2 FQGNSA. The CDR3 length is 16 residues. V was pared by 4 bases and J by 4 bases, with 12 bases of the junction left unmatched.

A remark on this clone: Germline is not matched at one junction end, which may reflect a read error. The J gene is TRBJ2-7, the V gene TRBV5-1, with D perhaps TRBD1 (5 bases). Germline CDR1 and CDR2: SGHRS and YFSETQ. CDR3 length equals 12 residues. The CDR3 loop reads CASSDDSYEQYF. In DNA, the CDR3 is TGTGCCAGCAGCGACGACAGCTACGAGCAGTACTTC.

The chain combines TRBV11-1 with TRBJ2-1, with 7 bases matching TRBD2. Trimming removed 7 bases from V and 7 bases from J; junction bases left unmatched: 10. Germline V gives CDR1 SGHAT, CDR2 FQDESV (reference sequence). CDR3 length: 14 amino acids. In DNA form, the CDR3 reads TGTGCCAGCACCCCCGGACTAGTAAGAAATGAGCAGTTCTTC. As protein: CASTPGLVRNEQFF.

This clone has just one count. The gene calls are TRBV7-2 and TRBJ1-1; D is uncertain. V gave up 2 bases and J gave up 1 base, with 11 bases separating them. Germline assignment: CDR1 SGHTA and CDR2 FQGNSA. The CDR3 is made up of 15 amino acids. CDR3 region: CASSLWVRGNTEAFF. The DNA of the CDR3 is TGTGCCAGCAGCTTATGGGTAAGAGGGAACACTGAAGCTTTCTTT.